This is a list of T cell receptor beta chains from one sample in a study of cytomegalovirus exposure and HLA in healthy donors. Data came from immunoSEQ multiplex PCR; TCRdb stores just in-frame clones and leaves some out. There are 130,000 or so clones in the sample; 70% to 80% occur only once, and roughly 1.6% lies in the top ten. The source material was PBMCs. The receptors come from a female donor in good health and CMV-seronegative. Both conserved end residues are part of each CDR3. D genes are given only for firm matches. Some rows have no size entry. The others give once, few or many, or a class for an expanded clone.

D: TRBD1
J: TRBJ1-1
V: TRBV10-2
size: once
CDR3: CASRKGTGTTEAFF
DNA: TGCGCCAGCAGAAAAGGGACAGGGACGACTGAAGCTTTCTTT

D: TRBD2
J: TRBJ2-1
V: TRBV28
size: .
CDR3: CASSLLAGSGNEQFF
DNA: TGTGCCAGCAGTTTATTAGCGGGATCGGGTAATGAGCAGTTCTTC

D: TRBD1
J: TRBJ2-3
V: TRBV27
size: .
CDR3: CASSRTGVEDTQYF
DNA: TGTGCCAGCAGCCGGACAGGGGTAGAGGATACGCAGTATTTT

D: .
J: TRBJ2-5
V: TRBV5-6
size: .
CDR3: CASSLAPGTQETQYF
DNA: TGTGCCAGCAGCTTGGCCCCGGGTACTCAAGAGACCCAGTACTTC

D: .
J: TRBJ1-2
V: TRBV27
size: .
CDR3: CASSSGEGPNVDGYTF
DNA: TGTGCCAGCAGTTCCGGTGAGGGCCCCAATGTAGATGGCTACACCTTC

D: .
J: TRBJ2-7
V: TRBV11-3
size: .
CDR3: CASSDPGLIYEQYF
DNA: TGTGCCAGCAGCGATCCGGGACTCATCTACGAGCAGTACTTC

D: .
J: TRBJ1-3
V: TRBV25-1
size: once
CDR3: CASSPLATGLVGTIYF
DNA: TGTGCCAGCAGTCCTCTAGCGACCGGGCTGGTGGGCACCATATATTTT

D: TRBD1
J: TRBJ1-5
V: TRBV7-9
size: .
CDR3: CASSQTGNQPQHF
DNA: TGTGCCAGCAGCCAGACAGGGAATCAGCCCCAGCATTTT

D: TRBD1
J: TRBJ2-7
V: TRBV28
size: .
CDR3: CASSGTGSISYEQYF
DNA: TGTGCCAGCTCGGGGACAGGGTCCATATCCTACGAGCAGTACTTC

D: .
J: TRBJ2-7
V: TRBV6-5
size: .
CDR3: CASSSTYEQYF
DNA: TGTGCCAGCAGTTCTACCTACGAGCAGTACTTC

D: .
J: TRBJ2-7
V: TRBV27
size: .
CDR3: CASSPQGSPREQYF
DNA: TGTGCCAGCAGTCCCCAGGGCTCACCCCGCGAGCAGTACTTC

D: TRBD2
J: TRBJ2-3
V: TRBV6-5
size: .
CDR3: CASNLAGKADTQYF
DNA: TGTGCCAGCAACCTAGCGGGGAAGGCAGATACGCAGTATTTT

D: .
J: TRBJ2-7
V: TRBV11-2
size: .
CDR3: CASSLVAVGACEQYF
DNA: TGTGCCAGCAGCTTAGTAGCGGTTGGGGCTTGCGAGCAGTACTTC

D: .
J: TRBJ1-2
V: TRBV19
size: .
CDR3: CASSIGGDGYTF
DNA: TGTGCCAGTAGTATAGGCGGGGATGGCTACACCTTC

D: TRBD2
J: TRBJ2-1
V: TRBV5-1
size: .
CDR3: CASSLASLAGGQAYNEQFF
DNA: TGCGCCAGCAGCTTGGCAAGTCTAGCGGGAGGACAGGCCTACAATGAGCAGTTCTTC

D: TRBD1
J: TRBJ1-2
V: TRBV5-6
size: few
CDR3: CASARDRTNYGYTF
DNA: TGTGCCAGCGCTAGGGACAGGACTAACTATGGCTACACCTTC

D: .
J: TRBJ2-7
V: TRBV30
size: .
CDR3: CAWSGSPVRGFYEQYF
DNA: TGTGCCTGGAGTGGTTCCCCGGTCCGCGGATTCTACGAGCAGTACTTC

D: .
J: TRBJ2-4
V: TRBV11-2
size: .
CDR3: CASSPARENIQYF
DNA: TGTGCCAGCAGCCCCGCCCGGGAAAACATTCAGTACTTC

D: .
J: TRBJ2-5
V: TRBV5-1
size: .
CDR3: CASSLESGEETQYF
DNA: TGCGCCAGCAGCTTGGAGTCAGGGGAAGAGACCCAGTACTTC

D: TRBD1
J: TRBJ2-1
V: TRBV9
size: .
CDR3: CASSLYRGSSYNEQFF
DNA: TGTGCCAGCAGCTTATACAGGGGTAGCTCCTACAATGAGCAGTTCTTC

D: .
J: TRBJ1-1
V: TRBV9
size: .
CDR3: CASSVGGHLNTEAFF
DNA: TGTGCCAGCAGCGTAGGAGGACACTTGAACACTGAAGCTTTCTTT

D: .
J: TRBJ2-1
V: TRBV12-5
size: .
CDR3: CASGRSFQFF
DNA: TGTGCTAGTGGGAGATCCTTTCAGTTCTTC

D: .
J: TRBJ2-2
V: TRBV19
size: .
CDR3: CASSATATNTGELFF
DNA: TGTGCCAGTAGCGCGACAGCTACGAACACCGGGGAGCTGTTTTTT

D: TRBD1
J: TRBJ1-2
V: TRBV27
size: .
CDR3: CASSLSGQGKDHGYTF
DNA: TGTGCCAGCAGTTTATCCGGACAGGGGAAAGACCATGGCTACACCTTC

D: .
J: TRBJ2-3
V: TRBV11-3
size: .
CDR3: CASSLEPGGGDTQYF
DNA: TGTGCCAGCAGCTTAGAACCCGGGGGAGGAGATACGCAGTATTTT

D: TRBD1
J: TRBJ1-5
V: TRBV27
size: .
CDR3: CASRGTGAFQPQHF
DNA: TGTGCCAGCAGGGGGACAGGGGCATTCCAGCCCCAGCATTTT

D: TRBD1
J: TRBJ1-1
V: TRBV5-4
size: few
CDR3: CASSRGQVNTEAFF
DNA: TGTGCCAGCAGTCGAGGACAGGTGAACACTGAAGCTTTCTTT

D: .
J: TRBJ2-7
V: TRBV28
size: few
CDR3: CASRNIRDNIYEQYF
DNA: TGTGCCAGCAGGAACATACGGGACAACATCTACGAGCAGTACTTC

D: TRBD1
J: TRBJ1-4
V: TRBV25-1
size: .
CDR3: CASSESLLGTGYEKLFF
DNA: TGTGCCAGCAGTGAATCCCTTTTGGGGACAGGGTATGAAAAACTGTTTTTT

D: .
J: TRBJ1-5
V: TRBV13
size: .
CDR3: CASSRGAGDSNQPQHF
DNA: TGTGCCAGCAGCCGGGGGGCCGGAGATAGCAATCAGCCCCAGCATTTT

D: TRBD2
J: TRBJ2-3
V: TRBV4-2
size: .
CDR3: CASSQDQLAGGTDTQYF
DNA: TGTGCCAGCAGCCAAGATCAACTAGCGGGGGGGACAGATACGCAGTATTTT

D: .
J: TRBJ2-1
V: TRBV5-1
size: .
CDR3: CASSLDKGGLNNEQFF
DNA: TGCGCCAGCAGCTTGGATAAAGGGGGTTTGAACAATGAGCAGTTCTTC

D: .
J: TRBJ2-7
V: TRBV4-1
size: few
CDR3: CASSQEGDGYEQYF
DNA: TGCGCCAGCAGCCAAGAAGGGGATGGCTACGAGCAGTACTTC

D: .
J: TRBJ2-3
V: TRBV6-5
size: .
CDR3: CASSPAADTQYF
DNA: TGTGCCAGCAGTCCAGCGGCGGATACGCAGTATTTT

D: .
J: TRBJ1-1
V: TRBV5-4
size: .
CDR3: CASSQEMGRFDTEAFF
DNA: TGTGCCAGCAGCCAAGAGATGGGGCGTTTCGACACTGAAGCTTTCTTT

D: .
J: TRBJ2-1
V: TRBV7-9
size: .
CDR3: CASSLPLALSYNEQFF
DNA: TGTGCCAGCAGCTTACCCCTAGCGCTCTCCTACAATGAGCAGTTCTTC

D: .
J: TRBJ2-1
V: TRBV7-8
size: .
CDR3: CASTDSQGNEQFF
DNA: TGTGCCAGCACCGATTCACAGGGCAATGAGCAGTTCTTC

D: TRBD2
J: TRBJ2-7
V: TRBV28
size: .
CDR3: CASSPGLAGGMVSYEQYF
DNA: TGTGCCAGCAGTCCAGGACTAGCGGGAGGGATGGTTTCCTACGAGCAGTACTTC

D: .
J: TRBJ1-4
V: TRBV5-1
size: .
CDR3: CASSPTGVNEKLFF
DNA: TGCGCCAGCAGTCCTACAGGCGTAAATGAAAAACTGTTTTTT

D: .
J: TRBJ1-1
V: TRBV5-6
size: .
CDR3: CASSLVGREDTEAFF
DNA: TGTGCCAGCAGCTTGGTGGGCAGGGAGGACACTGAAGCTTTCTTT